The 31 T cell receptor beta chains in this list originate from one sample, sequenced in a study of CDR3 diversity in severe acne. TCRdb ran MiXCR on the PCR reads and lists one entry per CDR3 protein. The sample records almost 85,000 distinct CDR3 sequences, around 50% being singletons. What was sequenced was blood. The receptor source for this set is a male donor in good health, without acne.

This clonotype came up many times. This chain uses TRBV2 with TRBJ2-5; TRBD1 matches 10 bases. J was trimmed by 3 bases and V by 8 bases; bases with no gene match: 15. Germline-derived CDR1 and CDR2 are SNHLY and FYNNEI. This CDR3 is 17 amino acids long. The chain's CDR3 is CASGGFWDRGDKETQYF. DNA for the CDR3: TGTGCCAGCGGGGGATTCTGGGACAGGGGAGACAAAGAGACCCAGTACTTC.

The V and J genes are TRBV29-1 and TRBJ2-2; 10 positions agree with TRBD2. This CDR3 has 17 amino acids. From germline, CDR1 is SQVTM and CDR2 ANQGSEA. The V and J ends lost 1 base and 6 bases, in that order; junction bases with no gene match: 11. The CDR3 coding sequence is TGCAGCGTTGAAGTACCGGGACTAGCGTTCATGTCCGGGGAGCTGTTTTTT. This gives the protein CSVEVPGLAFMSGELFF.

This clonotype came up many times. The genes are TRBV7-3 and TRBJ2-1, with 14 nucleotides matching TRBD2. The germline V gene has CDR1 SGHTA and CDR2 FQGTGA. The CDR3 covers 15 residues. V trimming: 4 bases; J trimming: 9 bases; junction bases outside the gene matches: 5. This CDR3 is CASSSTSGGAGEQFF. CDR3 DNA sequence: TGTGCCAGCAGCTCGACTAGCGGGGGGGCGGGTGAGCAGTTCTTC.

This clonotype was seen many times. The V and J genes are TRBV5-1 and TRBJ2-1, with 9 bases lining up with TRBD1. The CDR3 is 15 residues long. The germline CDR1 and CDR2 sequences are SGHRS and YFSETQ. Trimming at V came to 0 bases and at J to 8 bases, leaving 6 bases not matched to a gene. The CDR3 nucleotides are TGCGCCAGCAGCTTGGCACAGGGGGCGATCGATGAGCAGTTCTTC. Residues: CASSLAQGAIDEQFF.

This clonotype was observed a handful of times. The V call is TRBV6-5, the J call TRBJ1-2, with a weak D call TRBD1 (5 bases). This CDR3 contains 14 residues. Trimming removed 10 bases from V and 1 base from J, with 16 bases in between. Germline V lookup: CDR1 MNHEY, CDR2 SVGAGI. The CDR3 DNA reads TGTGCCATCAGCGGAAGGACATTTAACTATGGCTACACCTTC. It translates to CAISGRTFNYGYTF.

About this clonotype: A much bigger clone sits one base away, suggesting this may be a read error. As DNA, the CDR3 is TGTGCCAGCAGCTCAAGCGTGGCAGACGAGCAGTACTTC. Protein sequence: CASSSSVADEQYF. This chain joins TRBV7-9 and TRBJ2-7, with no clear D. The germline V gene has CDR1 SEHNR and CDR2 FQNEAQ (reference sequence). CDR3 length equals 13 residues. V lost 4 bases, J lost 5 bases, and 12 bases lay in between. Full variable domain (outside the CDR3, taken from reference TRBV7-9 and TRBJ2-7): DTGVSQNPRHKITKRGQNVTFRCDPISEHNRLYWYRQTLGQGPEFLTYFQNEAQLEKSRLLSDRFSAERPKGSFSTLEIQRTEQGDSAMYLCASSSSVADEQYFGPGTRLTVT.

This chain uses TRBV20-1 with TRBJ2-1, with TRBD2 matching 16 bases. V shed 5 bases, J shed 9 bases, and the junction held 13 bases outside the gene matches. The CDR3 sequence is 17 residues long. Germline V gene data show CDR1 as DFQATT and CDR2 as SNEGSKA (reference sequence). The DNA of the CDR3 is TGCAGTGCTGATCCCGGGACTAGCGGGAGGGTCTCTGGTGAGCAGTTCTTC. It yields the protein CSADPGTSGRVSGEQFF.

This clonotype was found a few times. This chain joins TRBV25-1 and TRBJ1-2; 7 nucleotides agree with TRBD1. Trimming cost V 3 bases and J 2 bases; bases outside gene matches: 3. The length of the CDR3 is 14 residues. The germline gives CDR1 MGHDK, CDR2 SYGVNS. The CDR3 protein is CASSEGQRNYGYTF. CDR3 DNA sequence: TGTGCCAGCAGTGAGGGACAGCGAAACTATGGCTACACCTTC.

The CDR3 region has the DNA TGCAGTGCCAGCCGACAGGGGGCTAGCAATCAGCCCCAGCATTTT. Translating gives CSASRQGASNQPQHF. This chain joins TRBV20-1 and TRBJ1-5; TRBD1 agrees at 10 bases. Germline V gene lookup returns CDR1 DFQATT and CDR2 SNEGSKA (reference sequence). The length of the CDR3 is 15 residues. The V segment lost 6 bases and the J segment 0 bases; nucleotides outside the gene matches: 5.

The CDR3 sequence is CASSVDGGISYEQYF. Written as DNA, the CDR3 is TGTGCCAGCAGCGTAGACGGGGGAATCTCCTACGAGCAGTACTTC. The chain uses TRBV6-4 and TRBJ2-7, with D perhaps TRBD2 (6 bases). The CDR3 has 15 residues. Germline V gives CDR1 MRHNA, CDR2 SNTAGT. The V and J ends lost 6 bases and 0 bases respectively, with 15 bases between them.

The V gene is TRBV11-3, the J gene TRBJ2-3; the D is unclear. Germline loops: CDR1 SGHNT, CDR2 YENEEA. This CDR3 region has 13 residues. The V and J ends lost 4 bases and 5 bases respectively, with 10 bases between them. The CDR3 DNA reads TGTGCCAGCAGCTCCCGGACCTTAGATACGCAGTATTTT. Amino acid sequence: CASSSRTLDTQYF.

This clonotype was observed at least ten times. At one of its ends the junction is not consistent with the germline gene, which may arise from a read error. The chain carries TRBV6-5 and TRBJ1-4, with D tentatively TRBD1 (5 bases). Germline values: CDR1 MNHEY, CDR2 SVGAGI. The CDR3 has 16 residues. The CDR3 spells CASSHSWAGTNEKLFF. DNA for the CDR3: TGTGCCAGCAGTCACTCGTGGGCAGGGACTAATGAAAAACTGTTTTTT.

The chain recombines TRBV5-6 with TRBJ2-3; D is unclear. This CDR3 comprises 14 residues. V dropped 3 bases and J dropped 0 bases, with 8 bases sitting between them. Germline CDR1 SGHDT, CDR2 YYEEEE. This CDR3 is CASSSTSSTDTQYF. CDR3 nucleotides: TGTGCCAGCAGCTCGACCTCTAGCACAGATACGCAGTATTTT.

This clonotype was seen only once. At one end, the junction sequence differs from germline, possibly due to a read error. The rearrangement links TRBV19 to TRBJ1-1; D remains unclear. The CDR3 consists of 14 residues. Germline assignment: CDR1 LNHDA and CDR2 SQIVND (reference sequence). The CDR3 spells CASSPRGGMTEVFF. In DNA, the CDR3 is TGTGCCAGTAGTCCCCGCGGAGGGATGACTGAAGTTTTCTTT. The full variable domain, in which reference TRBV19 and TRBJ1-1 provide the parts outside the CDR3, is DGGITQSPKYLFRKEGQNVTLSCEQNLNHDAMYWYRQDPGQGLRLIYYSQIVNDFQKGDIAEGYSVSREKKESFPLTVTSAQKNPTAFYLCASSPRGGMTEVFFGQGTRLTVV.

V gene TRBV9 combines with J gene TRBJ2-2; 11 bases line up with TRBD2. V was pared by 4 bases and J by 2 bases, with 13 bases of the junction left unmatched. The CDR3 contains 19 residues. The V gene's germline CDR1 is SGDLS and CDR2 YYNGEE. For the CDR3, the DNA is TGTGCCAGCAGCACGCGGGGTCTAGCGGGAGGCACCAACACCGGGGAGCTGTTTTTT. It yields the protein CASSTRGLAGGTNTGELFF.

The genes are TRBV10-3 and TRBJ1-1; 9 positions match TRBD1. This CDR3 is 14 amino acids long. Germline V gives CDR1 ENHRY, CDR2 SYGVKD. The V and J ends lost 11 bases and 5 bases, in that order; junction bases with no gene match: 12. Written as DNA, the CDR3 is TGTGCCGTGAAACAGGGGGCGAGTGGGACTGAAGCTTTCTTT. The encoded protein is CAVKQGASGTEAFF.

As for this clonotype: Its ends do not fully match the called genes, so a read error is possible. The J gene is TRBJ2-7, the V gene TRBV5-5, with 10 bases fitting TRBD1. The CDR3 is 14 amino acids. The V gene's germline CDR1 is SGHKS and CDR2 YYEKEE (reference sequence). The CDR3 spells CASSLDPGQGRQYF. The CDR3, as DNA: TGCGCCAGCAGCTTGGACCCGGGACAGGGGCGGCAGTACTTC.

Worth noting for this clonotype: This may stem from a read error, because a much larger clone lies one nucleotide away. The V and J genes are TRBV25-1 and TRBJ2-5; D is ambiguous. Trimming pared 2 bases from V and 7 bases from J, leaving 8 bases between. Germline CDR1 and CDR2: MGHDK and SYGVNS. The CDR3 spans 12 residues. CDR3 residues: CASSEIRGTQYF. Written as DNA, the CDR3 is TGTGCCAGCAGTGAAATCCGTGGGACCCAGTACTTC.

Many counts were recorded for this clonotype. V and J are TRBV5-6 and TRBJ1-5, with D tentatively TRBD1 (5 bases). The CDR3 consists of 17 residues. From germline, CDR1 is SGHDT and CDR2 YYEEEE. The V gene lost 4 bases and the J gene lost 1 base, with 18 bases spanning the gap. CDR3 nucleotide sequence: TGTGCCAGCAGCCCTGGGCCAGGGCCTCTAAGCAATCAGCCCCAGCATTTT. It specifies CASSPGPGPLSNQPQHF.

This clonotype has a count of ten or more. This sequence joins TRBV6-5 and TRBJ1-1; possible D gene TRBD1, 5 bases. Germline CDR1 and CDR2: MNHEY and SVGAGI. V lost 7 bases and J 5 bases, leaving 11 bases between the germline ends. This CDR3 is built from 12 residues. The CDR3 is CASTSGATEAFF. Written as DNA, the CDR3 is TGTGCCAGCACTTCCGGGGCAACTGAAGCTTTCTTT.

The CDR3 reads CASRIGGEDGYTF. Written as DNA, the CDR3 is TGTGCCAGCAGAATAGGGGGCGAGGATGGCTACACCTTC. The V and J genes are TRBV6-4 and TRBJ1-2; TRBD1 matches at 7 bases. Germline V gene lookup returns CDR1 MRHNA and CDR2 SNTAGT. V trimming: 6 bases; J trimming: 6 bases; junction bases outside the gene matches: 7. This CDR3 region has 13 residues.

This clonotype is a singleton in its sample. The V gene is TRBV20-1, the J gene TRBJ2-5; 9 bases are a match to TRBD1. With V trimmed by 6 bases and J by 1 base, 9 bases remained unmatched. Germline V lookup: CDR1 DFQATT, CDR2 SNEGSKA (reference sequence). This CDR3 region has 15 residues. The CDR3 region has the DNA TGCAGTGCCCCGGGACAGGGAGGGATCCAAGAGACCCAGTACTTC. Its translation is CSAPGQGGIQETQYF.

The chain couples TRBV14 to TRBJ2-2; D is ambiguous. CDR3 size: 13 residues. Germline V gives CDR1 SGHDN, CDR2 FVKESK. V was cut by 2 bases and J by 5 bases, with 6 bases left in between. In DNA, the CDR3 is TGTGCCAGCAGCCAACAGATGACCGGGGAGCTGTTTTTT. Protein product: CASSQQMTGELFF. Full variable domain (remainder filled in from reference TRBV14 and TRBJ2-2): EAGVTQFPSHSVIEKGQTVTLRCDPISGHDNLYWYRRVMGKEIKFLLHFVKESKQDESGMPNNRFLAERTGGTYSTLKVQPAELEDSGVYFCASSQQMTGELFFGEGSRLTVL.

The CDR3 nucleotides are TGTGCCAGCAGCTATATAGCGGGGGGCTCCTACAATGAGCAGTTCTTC. Translated: CASSYIAGGSYNEQFF. This chain joins TRBV7-8 and TRBJ2-1; 10 positions agree with TRBD2. Unmatched junction bases numbered 3, after V lost 4 bases and J lost 0 bases. This CDR3 has 16 amino acids. CDR1 and CDR2 (germline): SGHVS, FQNEAQ. Full variable domain (remainder filled in from reference TRBV7-8 and TRBJ2-1): GAGVSQSPRYKVAKRGQDVALRCDPISGHVSLFWYQQALGQGPEFLTYFQNEAQLDKSGLPSDRFFAERPEGSVSTLKIQRTQQEDSAVYLCASSYIAGGSYNEQFFGPGTRLTVL.

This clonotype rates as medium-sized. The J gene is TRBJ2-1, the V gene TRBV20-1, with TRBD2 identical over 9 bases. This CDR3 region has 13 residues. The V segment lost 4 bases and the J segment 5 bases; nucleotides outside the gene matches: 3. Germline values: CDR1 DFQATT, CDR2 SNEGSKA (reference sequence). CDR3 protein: CSAMTSGNNEQFF. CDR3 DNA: TGCAGTGCTATGACTAGCGGAAACAATGAGCAGTTCTTC.

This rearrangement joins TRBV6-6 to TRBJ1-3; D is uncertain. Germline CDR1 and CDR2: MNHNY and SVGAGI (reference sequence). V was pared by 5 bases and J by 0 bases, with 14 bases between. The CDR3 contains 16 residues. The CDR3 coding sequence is TGTGCCAGCAGTGAAATCAGTGCGAGCTCTGGAAACACCATATATTTT. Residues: CASSEISASSGNTIYF.

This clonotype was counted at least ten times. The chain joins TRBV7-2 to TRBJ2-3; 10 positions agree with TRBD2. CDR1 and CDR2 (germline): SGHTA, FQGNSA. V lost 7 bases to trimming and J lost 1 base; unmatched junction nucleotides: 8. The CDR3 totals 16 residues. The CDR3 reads CASKTGTSAGTDTQYF. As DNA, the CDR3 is TGTGCCAGCAAAACCGGGACTAGCGCCGGCACAGATACGCAGTATTTT.

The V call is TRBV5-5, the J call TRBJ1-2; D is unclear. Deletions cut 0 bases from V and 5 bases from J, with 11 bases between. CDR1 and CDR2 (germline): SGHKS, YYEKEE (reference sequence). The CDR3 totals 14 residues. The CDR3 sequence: CASSLAWAEYGYTF. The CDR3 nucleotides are TGTGCCAGCAGCTTGGCGTGGGCGGAGTATGGCTACACCTTC.

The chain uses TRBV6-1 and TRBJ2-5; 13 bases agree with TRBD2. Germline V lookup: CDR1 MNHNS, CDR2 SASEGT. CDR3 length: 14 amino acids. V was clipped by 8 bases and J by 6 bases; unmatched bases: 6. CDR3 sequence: CASVGLAGSKTQYF. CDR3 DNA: TGTGCCAGCGTGGGACTAGCGGGATCGAAGACCCAGTACTTC.

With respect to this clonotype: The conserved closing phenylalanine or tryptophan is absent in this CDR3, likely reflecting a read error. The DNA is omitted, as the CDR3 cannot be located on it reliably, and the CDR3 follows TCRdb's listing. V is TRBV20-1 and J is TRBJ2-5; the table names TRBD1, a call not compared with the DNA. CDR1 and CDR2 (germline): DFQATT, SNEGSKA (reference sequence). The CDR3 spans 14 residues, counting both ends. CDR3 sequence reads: CSLYRGDYGYTFGS.

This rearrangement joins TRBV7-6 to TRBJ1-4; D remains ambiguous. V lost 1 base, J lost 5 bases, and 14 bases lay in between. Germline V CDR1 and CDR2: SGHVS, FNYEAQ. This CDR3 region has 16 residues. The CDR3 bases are TGTGCCAGCAGCTTAGACGAGGGTTCTTACAATGAAAAACTGTTTTTT. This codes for CASSLDEGSYNEKLFF.